The 2 T cell receptor beta chains below all came from one sample that was sequenced in a study of blood T cell repertoires in COVID-19. Profiling relied on immunoSEQ multiplex PCR, and the TCRdb table lists in-frame clones only, not all of them. The sample records 130,000 or so clones, roughly 90% being singletons. Sequenced input: peripheral blood. The origin of the receptors is a middle-aged man with acute or convalescent COVID-19.

J is TRBJ2-7 and V is TRBV15; possible D gene TRBD2, 6 bases. Trimming shortened V by 1 base and J by 2 bases, and 12 bases separated the two germline ends. This CDR3 is built from 15 residues. Germline V CDR1 and CDR2: LNHNV, YYDKDF (reference sequence). CDR3 DNA: TGTGCCACCAGCAGAGGGGGAGGAGGTACCTACGAGCAGTACTTC. Translation gives CATSRGGGGTYEQYF.

The J gene is TRBJ1-5, the V gene TRBV30; D is unresolved. Deletions cut 1 base from V and 3 bases from J, with 10 bases between. The CDR3 totals 14 residues. The V gene's germline CDR1 is GTSNPN and CDR2 SVGIG (reference sequence). The CDR3 region has the DNA TGTGCCTGGAGTGCCACAGTAAACAATCAGCCCCAGCATTTT. Protein sequence: CAWSATVNNQPQHF.